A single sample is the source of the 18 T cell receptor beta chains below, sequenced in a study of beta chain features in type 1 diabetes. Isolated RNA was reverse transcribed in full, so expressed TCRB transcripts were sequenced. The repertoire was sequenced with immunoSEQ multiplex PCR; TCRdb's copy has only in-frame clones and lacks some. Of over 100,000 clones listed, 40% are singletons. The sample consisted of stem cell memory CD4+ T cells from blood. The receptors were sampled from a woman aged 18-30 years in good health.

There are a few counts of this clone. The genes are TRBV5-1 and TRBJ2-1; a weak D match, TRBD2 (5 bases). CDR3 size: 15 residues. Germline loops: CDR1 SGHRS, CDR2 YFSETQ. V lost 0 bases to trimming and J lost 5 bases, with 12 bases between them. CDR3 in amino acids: CASSLARERDNEQFF. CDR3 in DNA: TGCGCCAGCAGCTTGGCCCGGGAAAGGGACAATGAGCAGTTCTTC.

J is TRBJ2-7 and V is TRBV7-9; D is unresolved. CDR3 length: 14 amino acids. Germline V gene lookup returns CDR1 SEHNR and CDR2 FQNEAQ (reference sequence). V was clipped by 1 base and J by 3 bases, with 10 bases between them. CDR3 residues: CASSLGTAIYEQYF. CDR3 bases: TGTGCCAGCAGCTTAGGTACAGCTATCTACGAGCAGTACTTC.

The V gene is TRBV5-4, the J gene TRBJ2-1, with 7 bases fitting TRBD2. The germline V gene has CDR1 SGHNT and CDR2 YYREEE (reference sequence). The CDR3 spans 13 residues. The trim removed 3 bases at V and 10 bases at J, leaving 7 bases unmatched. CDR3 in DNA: TGTGCCAGCAGCTGGGGGGGGACTGGAGAGCAGTTCTTC. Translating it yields CASSWGGTGEQFF. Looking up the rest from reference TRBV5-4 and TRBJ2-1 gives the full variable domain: ETGVTQSPTHLIKTRGQQVTLRCSSQSGHNTVSWYQQALGQGPQFIFQYYREEENGRGNFPPRFSGLQFPNYSSELNVNALELDDSALYLCASSWGGTGEQFFGPGTRLTVL.

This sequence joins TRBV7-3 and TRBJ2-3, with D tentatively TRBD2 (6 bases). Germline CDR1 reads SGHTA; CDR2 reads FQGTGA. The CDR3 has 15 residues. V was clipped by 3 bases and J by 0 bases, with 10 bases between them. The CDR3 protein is CASSFGGGSTDTQYF. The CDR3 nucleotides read TGTGCCAGCAGCTTTGGGGGAGGAAGCACAGATACGCAGTATTTT.

The CDR3: CASSPRGRLAGGPSGANVLTF. The CDR3 DNA sequence: TGTGCCAGCTCACCAAGGGGGAGACTAGCGGGAGGTCCGTCTGGGGCCAACGTCCTGACTTTC. The chain links TRBV18 to TRBJ2-6; 13 bases are a match to TRBD2. This CDR3 has 21 residues. Germline-derived CDR1 and CDR2 are KGHSH and LQKENI. With 2 bases clipped from V and 1 base from J, the junction kept 11 bases outside the gene matches.

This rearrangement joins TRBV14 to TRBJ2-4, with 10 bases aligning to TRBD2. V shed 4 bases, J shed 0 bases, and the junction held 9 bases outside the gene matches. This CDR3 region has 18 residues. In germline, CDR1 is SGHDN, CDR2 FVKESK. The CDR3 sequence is CASSLLAGGSTAKNIQYF. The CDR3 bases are TGTGCCAGCAGCCTTTTAGCGGGAGGCAGCACAGCCAAAAACATTCAGTACTTC.

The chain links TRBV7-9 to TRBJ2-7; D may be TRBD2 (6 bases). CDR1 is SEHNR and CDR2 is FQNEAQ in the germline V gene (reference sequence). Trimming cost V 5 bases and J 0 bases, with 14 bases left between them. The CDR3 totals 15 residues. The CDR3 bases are TGTGCCAGCAGCGCCAGGGCGGGGCCCTCCTACGAGCAGTACTTC. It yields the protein CASSARAGPSYEQYF.

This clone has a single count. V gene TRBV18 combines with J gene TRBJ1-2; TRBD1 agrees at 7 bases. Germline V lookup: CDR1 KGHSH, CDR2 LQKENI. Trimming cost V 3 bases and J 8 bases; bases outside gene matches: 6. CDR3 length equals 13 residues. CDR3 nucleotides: TGTGCCAGCTCACCGACAGGGTTGGGGGGCTACACCTTC. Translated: CASSPTGLGGYTF.

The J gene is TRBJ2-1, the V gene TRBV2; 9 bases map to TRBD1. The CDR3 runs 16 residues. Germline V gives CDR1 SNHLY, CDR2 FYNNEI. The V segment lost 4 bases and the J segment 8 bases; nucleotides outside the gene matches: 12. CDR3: CASSAVGGQGWDEQFF. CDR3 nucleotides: TGTGCCAGCAGTGCCGTGGGGGGACAGGGATGGGATGAGCAGTTCTTC.

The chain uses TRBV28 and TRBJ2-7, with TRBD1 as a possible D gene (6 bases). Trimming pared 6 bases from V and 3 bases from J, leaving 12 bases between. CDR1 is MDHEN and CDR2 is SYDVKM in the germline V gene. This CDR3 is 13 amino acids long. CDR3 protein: CASSSDSFYEQYF. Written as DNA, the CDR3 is TGTGCCAGCAGCTCGGACAGTTTCTACGAGCAGTACTTC.

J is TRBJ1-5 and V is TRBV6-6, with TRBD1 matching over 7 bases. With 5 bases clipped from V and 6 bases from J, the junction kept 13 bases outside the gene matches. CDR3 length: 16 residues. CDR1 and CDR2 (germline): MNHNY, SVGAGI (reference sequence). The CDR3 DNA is TGTGCCAGCAGTCGTCAGACAGGGTCTTTATCTCAGCCCCAGCATTTT. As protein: CASSRQTGSLSQPQHF.

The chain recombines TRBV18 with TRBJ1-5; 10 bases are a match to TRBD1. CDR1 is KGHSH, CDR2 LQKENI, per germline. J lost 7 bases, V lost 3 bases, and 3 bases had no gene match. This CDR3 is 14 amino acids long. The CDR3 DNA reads TGTGCCAGCTCACCGACAGGGGGCGAACAGCCCCAGCATTTT. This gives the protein CASSPTGGEQPQHF.

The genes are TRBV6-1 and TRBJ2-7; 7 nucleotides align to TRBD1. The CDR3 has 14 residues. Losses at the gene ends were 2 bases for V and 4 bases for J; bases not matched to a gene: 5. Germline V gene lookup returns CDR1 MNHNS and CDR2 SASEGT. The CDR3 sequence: CASSEPYRGYEQYF. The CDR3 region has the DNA TGTGCCAGCAGTGAACCGTACAGGGGATACGAGCAGTACTTC.

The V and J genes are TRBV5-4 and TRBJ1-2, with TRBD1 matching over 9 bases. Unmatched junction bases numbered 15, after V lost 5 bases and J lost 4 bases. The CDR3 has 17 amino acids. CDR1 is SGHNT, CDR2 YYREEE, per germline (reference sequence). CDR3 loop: CASSPPTGGILGYGYTF. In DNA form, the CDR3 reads TGTGCCAGCAGTCCACCGACAGGGGGTATTCTGGGCTATGGCTACACCTTC.

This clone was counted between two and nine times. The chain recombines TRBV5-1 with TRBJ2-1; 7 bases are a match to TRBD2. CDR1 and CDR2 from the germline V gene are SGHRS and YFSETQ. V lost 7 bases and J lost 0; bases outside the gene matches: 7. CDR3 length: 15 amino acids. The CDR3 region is CASRIWTSSYNEQFF. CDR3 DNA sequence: TGCGCCAGCCGCATATGGACTAGCTCCTACAATGAGCAGTTCTTC.

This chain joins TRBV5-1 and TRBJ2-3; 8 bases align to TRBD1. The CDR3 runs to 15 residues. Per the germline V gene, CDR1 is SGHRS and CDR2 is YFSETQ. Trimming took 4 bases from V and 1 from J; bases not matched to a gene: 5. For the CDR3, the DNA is TGCGCCAGCAGCGCTGGGACAGGACGCACAGATACGCAGTATTTT. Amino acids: CASSAGTGRTDTQYF. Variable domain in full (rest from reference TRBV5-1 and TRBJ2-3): KAGVTQTPRYLIKTRGQQVTLSCSPISGHRSVSWYQQTPGQGLQFLFEYFSETQRNKGNFPGRFSGRQFSNSRSEMNVSTLELGDSALYLCASSAGTGRTDTQYFGPGTRLTVL.

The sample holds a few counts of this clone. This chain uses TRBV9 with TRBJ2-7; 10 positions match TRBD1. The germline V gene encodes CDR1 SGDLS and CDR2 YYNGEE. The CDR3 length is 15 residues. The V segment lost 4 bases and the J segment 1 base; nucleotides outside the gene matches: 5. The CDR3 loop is CASSRTGQGSYEQYF. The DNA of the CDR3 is TGTGCCAGCAGCCGTACGGGACAGGGGTCCTACGAGCAGTACTTC.

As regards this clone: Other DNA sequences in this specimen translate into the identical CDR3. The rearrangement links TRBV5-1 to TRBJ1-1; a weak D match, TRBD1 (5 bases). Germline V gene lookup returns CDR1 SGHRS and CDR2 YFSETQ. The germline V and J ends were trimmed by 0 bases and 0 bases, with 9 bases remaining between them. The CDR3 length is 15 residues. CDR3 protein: CASSLEGRMNTEAFF. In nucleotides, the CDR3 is TGCGCCAGCAGCTTGGAGGGGAGGATGAACACTGAAGCTTTCTTT.